This is a list of T cell receptor beta chains from one sample in a study of T cells in Graves' hyperthyroidism and ophthalmopathy. Via MiXCR, TCRdb re-called the multiplex PCR reads, giving one row per CDR3 protein. The sample lists about 640,000 distinct CDR3 sequences, under 25% seen once, with 34% in the top ten. Sequenced: blood. The receptors stem from a man aged 30 to 45 with Graves' ophthalmopathy. Both conserved end residues are part of each CDR3.

v_call	j_call	cdr3_aa
TRBV12-3/TRBV12-4	TRBJ2-1	CASSQSPTAEQFF
TRBV29-1	TRBJ1-5	CSVITGTGDQPQHF
TRBV3-1	TRBJ2-2	CASSQGRELFF
TRBV10-3	TRBJ2-4	CAISESKQREDIQYF
TRBV7-2	TRBJ2-3	CASSLNPGLAGDTQYF
TRBV6-5	TRBJ2-5	CASSYSPTGRETQYF
TRBV10-2	TRBJ2-3	CASSLLAGGSSTDTQYF
TRBV7-9	TRBJ2-3	CASSPSGAAPRGTDTQYF
TRBV12-3/TRBV12-4	TRBJ2-7	CASSGDNYEQYF
TRBV7-2	TRBJ2-2	CASSLYQGPNTGELFF
TRBV5-1	TRBJ1-1	CASSQGPGQLNTEAFF
TRBV7-8	TRBJ1-4	CASSQHEKLFF
TRBV28	TRBJ2-7	CASSPPDRAEEQYF
TRBV11-2	TRBJ2-1	CASSSGHEQFF
TRBV4-3	TRBJ2-2	CASSGRLAMNTGELFF
TRBV5-8	TRBJ1-5	CASSWDTSNQPQHF
TRBV20-1	TRBJ2-1	CSARDSRGVNEQFF
TRBV30	TRBJ2-3	CAWSEGQENTQYF
TRBV15	TRBJ2-1	CATSRSGSSYNEQFF
TRBV20-1	TRBJ2-1	CSASDGTYNEQFF
TRBV27	TRBJ2-5	CASSPRGTQYF
TRBV19	TRBJ1-5	CARFGDLPPQHF
TRBV11-2	TRBJ2-7	CASSPKPLTTPLDEQYF
TRBV3-2	TRBJ2-7	CASSQDMSRLCEQYF
TRBV11-2	TRBJ2-1	CASSLGTANNEQFF
TRBV5-4	-	CASSEGQKSEQYF
TRBV25-1	TRBJ1-1	CASSDPGQVDTEAFF
TRBV10-1	TRBJ2-7	CASSDSGTTSYEQYF
TRBV20-1	TRBJ2-5	CSASRGWFQETQYF
TRBV7-9	TRBJ1-1	CASTASSGTEAFF
TRBV3-1	TRBJ2-5	CASSHSRELETQYF
TRBV6-9	TRBJ2-7	CASSFTGALNEQYF
TRBV20-1	TRBJ2-2	CSARLAGYGNTGELFF
TRBV14	TRBJ1-1	CASSPGRRTEAFF
TRBV19	TRBJ1-2	CASSPHRGEPYGYTF
TRBV3-1	TRBJ1-6	CASSPRDRGTNSPLHF
TRBV20-1	-	CGARVPGGPYEQYF
TRBV29-1	TRBJ2-1	CSVVRDSREQFF
TRBV28	TRBJ2-3	CASSWSTSGSPDTQYF
TRBV28	TRBJ2-7	CASSLPGLYEQYF
TRBV2	TRBJ2-7	CASSEGPPSVVSYEQYF